The 27 T cell receptor beta chains presented below share a single source sample, sequenced in a study of blood T cell repertoires in COVID-19. Some clones are missing from TCRdb's copy, which holds only in-frame ones; the method was immunoSEQ multiplex PCR. Here the sample spans 130,000 to 150,000 clones, around 83% being singletons. Input material: peripheral blood. The source is a human donor with acute or convalescent COVID-19. The donor label of this sample is uncertain.

V and J are TRBV30 and TRBJ1-5; D ambiguous. Per germline, CDR1 GTSNPN and CDR2 SVGIG (reference sequence). V lost 5 bases and J lost 6, with 14 bases in between. The CDR3 contains 13 residues. For the CDR3, the DNA is TGTGCCTGGCGAGAAAGTAGCGGTCAGCCCCAGCATTTT. This encodes CAWRESSGQPQHF.

The chain is built from TRBV19 and TRBJ1-2; 7 bases agree with TRBD1. Germline assignment: CDR1 LNHDA and CDR2 SQIVND (reference sequence). V was clipped by 3 bases and J by 4 bases; unmatched bases: 8. CDR3 size: 15 residues. CDR3 coding DNA: TGTGCCAGTAGTATGGGTGGGGACAGCCTCTATGGCTACACCTTC. It encodes CASSMGGDSLYGYTF.

This chain uses TRBV14 with TRBJ1-4, with TRBD1 matching 7 bases. Germline trimming cut 1 base from V and 2 bases from J; bases unmatched to any gene: 7. Per germline, CDR1 SGHDN and CDR2 FVKESK. The CDR3 totals 17 residues. CDR3 nucleotide sequence: TGTGCCAGCAGCCAAGGTCGACTACAGGGGACTAATGAAAAACTGTTTTTT. This sequence encodes CASSQGRLQGTNEKLFF.

This chain joins TRBV5-1 and TRBJ2-1; 7 nucleotides agree with TRBD1. Looked up from germline, CDR1 is SGHRS and CDR2 is YFSETQ. The CDR3 consists of 15 residues. With V trimmed by 0 bases and J by 5 bases, 5 bases remained unmatched. The DNA of the CDR3 is TGCGCCAGCAGCTTGGCCGGGACAGAACACAATGAGCAGTTCTTC. It yields the protein CASSLAGTEHNEQFF.

The rearrangement joins TRBV7-2 to TRBJ2-7, with D possibly TRBD2 on 7 matching bases. This CDR3 is built from 17 residues. CDR1 and CDR2 from the germline V gene are SGHTA and FQGNSA. Deletions cut 5 bases from V and 1 base from J, with 21 bases between. Here the CDR3 DNA reads TGTGCCAGCAGCCCCGGGGGGCGGGGCCCCCTTTCCTACGAGCAGTACTTC. Translating it yields CASSPGGRGPLSYEQYF.

The V gene is TRBV9, the J gene TRBJ1-3; D is perhaps TRBD1 (5 bases). With 6 bases removed from V and 0 bases from J, the gap between germline ends came to 10 bases. The germline V gene has CDR1 SGDLS and CDR2 YYNGEE. The CDR3 has 14 residues. The CDR3 here is CASNPTDSGNTIYF. In DNA, the CDR3 is TGTGCCAGCAACCCGACAGACTCTGGAAACACCATATATTTT. The full variable domain, in which reference TRBV9 and TRBJ1-3 provide the parts outside the CDR3, is DSGVTQTPKHLITATGQRVTLRCSPRSGDLSVYWYQQSLDQGLQFLIQYYNGEERAKGNILERFSAQQFPDLHSELNLSSLELGDSALYFCASNPTDSGNTIYFGEGSWLTVV.

V and J are TRBV7-9 and TRBJ2-1; 11 nucleotides line up with TRBD2. There are 17 residues in the CDR3. V shed 2 bases, J shed 6 bases, and the junction held 9 bases outside the gene matches. The V gene's germline CDR1 is SEHNR and CDR2 FQNEAQ (reference sequence). The CDR3 reads CASSLFIGTSGPNEQFF. The CDR3 region has the DNA TGTGCCAGCAGCTTATTTATCGGGACTAGCGGACCCAATGAGCAGTTCTTC.

This chain links TRBV30 with TRBJ1-2; 8 bases map to TRBD1. Germline CDR1 reads GTSNPN; CDR2 reads SVGIG (reference sequence). This CDR3 has 16 residues. The V gene end was trimmed by 0 bases and the J gene end by 4 bases; junction bases not matched to a gene: 10. The DNA for the CDR3 is TGTGCCTGGAGTGTACCCGGACAGGGCCCGTTCTATGGCTACACCTTC. Its protein is CAWSVPGQGPFYGYTF.

V and J are TRBV19 and TRBJ2-3; D is possibly TRBD2 (5 bases). Germline-derived CDR1 and CDR2 are LNHDA and SQIVND (reference sequence). The CDR3 has 11 amino acids. V was cut by 6 bases and J by 5 bases, with 6 bases left in between. CDR3 loop: CASRGVDTQYF. CDR3 DNA: TGTGCCAGTAGGGGAGTAGATACGCAGTATTTT.

The CDR3 DNA sequence: TGTGCCAGCAGCCAAGTTCCAAATTCACCCCTCCACTTT. This gives the protein CASSQVPNSPLHF. The V call is TRBV14, the J call TRBJ1-6; D unresolved. CDR1 and CDR2 (germline): SGHDN, FVKESK. This CDR3 is 13 amino acids long. V was pared by 1 base and J by 7 bases, with 5 bases between.

This sequence joins TRBV6-5 and TRBJ2-7; 9 bases are a match to TRBD1. The CDR3 is 15 amino acids. Germline values: CDR1 MNHEY, CDR2 SVGAGI. The V segment lost 6 bases and the J segment 2 bases; nucleotides outside the gene matches: 8. The chain's CDR3 is CASSQDRGVTYEQYV. CDR3 coding DNA: TGTGCCAGCAGCCAAGACAGGGGGGTTACCTACGAGCAGTACGTC.

V gene TRBV18 combines with J gene TRBJ2-1; 9 positions agree with TRBD2. Germline lookup yields CDR1 KGHSH and CDR2 LQKENI. The CDR3 contains 15 residues. V shed 3 bases, J shed 8 bases, and the junction held 8 bases outside the gene matches. In DNA form, the CDR3 reads TGTGCCAGCTCACCGGGGAGCGGGAGGTTCTATGAGCAGTTCTTC. Its protein is CASSPGSGRFYEQFF. The variable domain in full, completed from reference TRBV18 and TRBJ2-1, reads NAGVMQNPRHLVRRRGQEARLRCSPMKGHSHVYWYRQLPEEGLKFMVYLQKENIIDESGMPKERFSAEFPKEGPSILRIQQVVRGDSAAYFCASSPGSGRFYEQFFGPGTRLTVL.

This clone was observed once. The chain couples TRBV7-9 to TRBJ2-3; 8 bases agree with TRBD1. V lost 3 bases, J lost 0 bases, and 8 bases stayed unmatched. The CDR3 spans 17 residues. CDR1 and CDR2 (germline): SEHNR, FQNEAQ (reference sequence). The CDR3 loop reads CASSFGTGDTSTDTQYF. As DNA, the CDR3 is TGTGCCAGCAGCTTTGGGACAGGCGATACTAGCACAGATACGCAGTATTTT.

V and J are TRBV10-3 and TRBJ2-1; 14 nucleotides align to TRBD2. After removal of 4 bases from V and 8 bases from J, the junction contained 4 bases not matched to a gene. Per germline, CDR1 ENHRY and CDR2 SYGVKD. The length of the CDR3 is 15 residues. CDR3 bases: TGTGCCATCAGTGCGGGACTAGCGGGAGAGGATGAGCAGTTCTTC. It yields the protein CAISAGLAGEDEQFF.

The chain carries TRBV19 and TRBJ2-5; D unresolved. Germline V gene sequence: CDR1 LNHDA, CDR2 SQIVND (reference sequence). V was trimmed by 5 bases and J by 5 bases, leaving 9 bases between them. This CDR3 is built from 12 residues. CDR3 region: CASSADGETQYF. In DNA, the CDR3 is TGTGCCAGTAGTGCCGACGGGGAGACCCAGTACTTC.

J is TRBJ1-5 and V is TRBV28; TRBD1 matches at 7 bases. With 7 bases clipped from V and 3 bases from J, the junction kept 9 bases outside the gene matches. The CDR3 covers 15 residues. The germline V gene encodes CDR1 MDHEN and CDR2 SYDVKM. CDR3: CASTPTGTFNQPQHF. The CDR3 DNA sequence: TGTGCCAGCACCCCGACAGGGACCTTCAATCAGCCCCAGCATTTT.

The genes are TRBV19 and TRBJ1-1; 7 bases agree with TRBD1. J lost 0 bases, V lost 2 bases, and 9 bases had no gene match. Germline assignment: CDR1 LNHDA and CDR2 SQIVND (reference sequence). CDR3 length: 17 amino acids. The CDR3 spells CASSIRDSLPMNTEAFF. CDR3 DNA sequence: TGTGCCAGTAGTATAAGGGACAGCCTCCCTATGAACACTGAAGCTTTCTTT. The full variable domain, its missing parts supplied by reference TRBV19 and TRBJ1-1, is DGGITQSPKYLFRKEGQNVTLSCEQNLNHDAMYWYRQDPGQGLRLIYYSQIVNDFQKGDIAEGYSVSREKKESFPLTVTSAQKNPTAFYLCASSIRDSLPMNTEAFFGQGTRLTVV.

The V call is TRBV18, the J call TRBJ2-2; 8 bases agree with TRBD1. V dropped 2 bases and J dropped 0; count of bases not matched to a gene: 5. Germline CDR1 KGHSH, CDR2 LQKENI. The CDR3 is 17 residues long. This CDR3 is CASSPTQGAANTGELFF. Here the CDR3 DNA reads TGTGCCAGCTCACCAACCCAGGGGGCGGCGAACACCGGGGAGCTGTTTTTT.

The chain carries TRBV19 and TRBJ1-5, with TRBD1 matching over 7 bases. V dropped 7 bases and J dropped 3; count of bases not matched to a gene: 9. This CDR3 has 15 residues. The V gene's germline CDR1 is LNHDA and CDR2 SQIVND (reference sequence). CDR3 bases: TGTGCCAGTACCCGGACAGGCCTTCTCAATCAGCCCCAGCATTTT. It codes for CASTRTGLLNQPQHF.

This sequence joins TRBV4-3 and TRBJ1-1; no reliable D call. Trimming took off 0 bases at V and 0 bases at J, with 8 bases between the two ends. This CDR3 region has 15 residues. Germline V gives CDR1 LGHNA, CDR2 YSLEER. The CDR3 bases are TGCGCCAGCAGCCAAGAAACACAGCTGAACACTGAAGCTTTCTTT. This encodes CASSQETQLNTEAFF.

The V gene is TRBV30, the J gene TRBJ1-5, with no clear D. V lost 3 bases, J lost 5 bases, and 14 bases lay in between. The CDR3 is made up of 14 amino acids. CDR1 is GTSNPN, CDR2 SVGIG, per germline (reference sequence). CDR3 region: CAWSNGGRDQPQHF. CDR3 coding DNA: TGTGCCTGGAGCAACGGAGGTCGGGATCAGCCCCAGCATTTT.

This chain joins TRBV6-1 and TRBJ2-1, with D maybe TRBD2 (6 bases). This CDR3 has 15 residues. The germline V gene encodes CDR1 MNHNS and CDR2 SASEGT. V dropped 3 bases and J dropped 3 bases, with 12 bases sitting between them. The CDR3 sequence: CASSDGGPFYNEQFF. The CDR3 DNA reads as TGTGCCAGCAGTGATGGAGGGCCTTTCTACAATGAGCAGTTCTTC.

This rearrangement joins TRBV6-1 to TRBJ1-5; D uncertain. V lost 1 base and J 6 bases, leaving 10 bases between the germline ends. The germline V gene has CDR1 MNHNS and CDR2 SASEGT. The CDR3 loop spans 14 amino acids. The CDR3 coding sequence is TGTGCCAGCAGTGAAGGGGCAGGTGGTCAGCCCCAGCATTTT. Translation: CASSEGAGGQPQHF.

This clone was seen only a few times. This chain uses TRBV19 with TRBJ1-1; D is undetermined. V gave up 7 bases and J gave up 3 bases, with 6 bases separating them. Germline CDR1 is LNHDA and CDR2 is SQIVND (reference sequence). The CDR3 extends over 11 amino acids. The CDR3 region is CASNSYTEAFF. The CDR3 coding sequence is TGTGCCAGTAACAGTTACACTGAAGCTTTCTTT. The complete variable domain, with remaining parts taken from reference TRBV19 and TRBJ1-1, reads DGGITQSPKYLFRKEGQNVTLSCEQNLNHDAMYWYRQDPGQGLRLIYYSQIVNDFQKGDIAEGYSVSREKKESFPLTVTSAQKNPTAFYLCASNSYTEAFFGQGTRLTVV.

V gene TRBV6-6 combines with J gene TRBJ1-2; tentatively, D is TRBD1 (6 bases). Looked up from germline, CDR1 is MNHNY and CDR2 is SVGAGI (reference sequence). Between the trimmed V and J ends, which lost 7 bases and 2 bases, there was a span of 14 bases. This CDR3 has 14 residues. CDR3 nucleotides: TGTGCCAGCAAGGAGACAGGAGCGAACTATGGCTACACCTTC. Translated, it gives CASKETGANYGYTF.

The V gene is TRBV12-3 or TRBV12-4, the J gene TRBJ1-1, with 10 bases lining up with TRBD1. After removal of 7 bases from V and 3 bases from J, the junction contained 2 bases not matched to a gene. The CDR3 extends over 13 amino acids. In nucleotides, the CDR3 is TGTGCCAGCACCGACAGGGGGCACACTGAAGCTTTCTTT. Translation gives CASTDRGHTEAFF.

This chain connects TRBV7-9 to TRBJ2-5; 7 bases match TRBD2. CDR1 and CDR2 from the germline V gene are SEHNR and FQNEAQ (reference sequence). The length of the CDR3 is 14 residues. V gave up 3 bases and J gave up 4 bases; unmatched junction bases: 5. The CDR3 DNA is TGTGCCAGCAGCTTCTCTAGCGGCGTAGAGACCCAGTACTTC. It encodes CASSFSSGVETQYF. The full variable domain, completed using reference TRBV7-9 and TRBJ2-5, is DTGVSQNPRHKITKRGQNVTFRCDPISEHNRLYWYRQTLGQGPEFLTYFQNEAQLEKSRLLSDRFSAERPKGSFSTLEIQRTEQGDSAMYLCASSFSSGVETQYFGPGTRLLVL.